Reported below is one T cell receptor beta chain. Its antigen is not known. The CDR3 is made up of 15 amino acids. Trimming removed 6 bases from V and 0 bases from J, with 12 bases in between. The germline CDR1 and CDR2 sequences are SGHNT and YENEEA. This sample is drawn from a study of T cell responses to AZD1222 COVID-19 vaccine. Points from the study as a whole: Just a handful of AZD1222 recipients were seropositive at baseline.

Measured with immunoSEQ multiplex PCR; TCRdb has only the in-frame clones, and not every one. The sample includes 180,000 or so clones, 88% seen only once; the top ten take around 26%. This rearrangement joins TRBV11-3 to TRBJ2-1; D perhaps matches TRBD2 (5 bases). This clonotype was obtained from an adult who received the AZD1222 COVID-19 vaccine. The sequenced sample was peripheral blood, obtained 28 days after the second AZD1222 dose. CDR3 protein: CASSPRAGSYNEQFF. CDR3 coding DNA: TGTGCCAGCAGTCCCCGGGCGGGCTCCTACAATGAGCAGTTCTTC.